This T cell receptor beta chain was captured by sequencing in a study of regulatory T cells in long-lasting Graves disease. Study information: Graves' patients who were just diagnosed had used antithyroid drugs for under 3 months. Study conclusions and caveats: Persistent disease exhibited a predilection for TRBV28, TRBJ1-2 and TRBJ2-5.

With V trimmed by 5 bases and J by 2 bases, 6 bases remained unmatched. The CDR3 consists of 15 residues. CDR1 is SGHRS, CDR2 YFSETQ, per germline. This clonotype was seen many times. Its antigen is still unknown. Noted time point: newly diagnosed GD, antithyroid drugs for less than 3 months. PBMC-derived RNA was used for the TCR library. Researchers made TCR beta libraries by using iRepertoire HTBI primers and running Arm-PCR on CDR3 regions. A single record per CDR3 protein comes from TCRdb applying MiXCR to the multiplex PCR reads. The repertoire consists of 450,000 to 500,000 distinct CDR3 sequences, with about 16% occurring once and the leading ten covering 9% to 15%. The same specimen was also included in a second study, on T cells in Graves' hyperthyroidism and ophthalmopathy. That source reports: TCR CDR3 regions were first amplified by RT-PCR with HTBI primers.

The chain has TRBV5-1 and TRBJ2-1, with 8 bases that match TRBD2. This sequence was found in a middle-aged man with Graves disease. The sample consisted of peripheral blood mononuclear cells (PBMCs), taken at new diagnosis, from a patient treated with antithyroid drugs. CDR3 coding DNA: TGCGCCAGCAGGCAAACTAGCGGAACCTACAATGAGCAGTTCTTC. Encoded protein: CASRQTSGTYNEQFF.